These 18 T cell receptor beta chains were all obtained from the same sample, sequenced in a study of PD-L1 blockade in urothelial cancer (dated by TCRdb to about 2017). Library preparation employed the immunoSEQ multiplex PCR assay. TCRdb's version of the immuneACCESS table is confined to in-frame rearrangements and falls short of the full clone set. An unresolved V gene accounts for under half of the shortfall where checked; the remainder is of unknown origin. Within this sample are 45,000 to 65,000 clones, with over 75% of them counted one time only. The ten largest clones take up 5% to 6% of the sample. The input for sequencing was PBMCs, taken around atezolizumab (anti-PD-L1) treatment. Receptors were obtained from a man aged 40-55 years with urothelial cancer.

The rearrangement joins TRBV9 to TRBJ2-7, with D unresolved. The CDR3 contains 13 residues. The germline V gene encodes CDR1 SGDLS and CDR2 YYNGEE. V dropped 0 bases and J dropped 6 bases, with 10 bases sitting between them. In DNA form, the CDR3 reads TGTGCCAGCAGCGTAGACGGGTCGCGCGAGCAGTACTTC. It encodes CASSVDGSREQYF.

The V call is TRBV6-5, the J call TRBJ1-3; no firm D call. CDR1 and CDR2 (germline): MNHEY, SVGAGI. The CDR3 consists of 13 residues. V shed 7 bases and J shed 0 bases, with 7 bases lying between them. Here the CDR3 reads CASMQASGNTIYF. Here the CDR3 DNA reads TGTGCCAGCATGCAGGCCTCTGGAAACACCATATATTTT.

The rearrangement links TRBV7-2 to TRBJ2-1; D is unresolved. Trimming shortened V by 5 bases and J by 1 base, and 9 bases separated the two germline ends. In germline, CDR1 is SGHTA, CDR2 FQGNSA. The CDR3 spans 14 residues. This CDR3 reads CASSKEASYNEQFF. CDR3 coding DNA: TGTGCCAGCAGCAAAGAGGCTTCCTACAATGAGCAGTTCTTC.

V and J are TRBV5-6 and TRBJ1-1, with a weak D call TRBD1 (5 bases). This CDR3 comprises 12 residues. Germline CDR1 reads SGHDT; CDR2 reads YYEEEE. Trimming cost V 2 bases and J 8 bases, with 10 bases left between them. For the CDR3, the DNA is TGTGCCAGCAGCTTCACCCCAGGGGAAGCTTTCTTT. Translated, it gives CASSFTPGEAFF.

The V and J genes are TRBV9 and TRBJ2-5, with 9 bases aligning to TRBD1. Germline CDR1 SGDLS, CDR2 YYNGEE. The CDR3 runs 16 residues. J was trimmed by 5 bases and V by 3 bases; bases with no gene match: 11. This CDR3 is CASSGTGQGPGETQYF. The DNA for the CDR3 is TGTGCCAGCAGCGGAACCGGACAGGGGCCAGGGGAGACCCAGTACTTC.

J is TRBJ2-3 and V is TRBV7-3; 7 bases map to TRBD2. The germline CDR1 and CDR2 sequences are SGHTA and FQGTGA. This CDR3 comprises 16 residues. V gave up 1 base and J gave up 2 bases; unmatched junction bases: 6. For the CDR3, the DNA is TGTGCCAGCAGCTTAAGAGGAGCGGGGTACACAGATACGCAGTATTTT. The encoded protein is CASSLRGAGYTDTQYF.

The V and J genes are TRBV4-2 and TRBJ2-4; tentatively, D is TRBD1 (8 bases). Trimming removed 0 bases at V and 5 bases at J, with 14 bases between. CDR1 LGHNA and CDR2 YNFKEQ come from the germline V gene. This CDR3 contains 16 residues. CDR3 residues: CASSQEGGGQENIQYF. CDR3 nucleotides: TGTGCCAGCAGCCAAGAGGGCGGGGGACAGGAAAACATTCAGTACTTC.

The rearrangement links TRBV6-5 to TRBJ1-2; 12 bases map to TRBD1. The CDR3 length is 15 residues. V shed 4 bases, J shed 8 bases, and the junction held 8 bases outside the gene matches. Germline V lookup: CDR1 MNHEY, CDR2 SVGAGI. The CDR3 is CASSSGQGAPGGYTF. CDR3 in DNA: TGTGCCAGCAGTTCGGGACAGGGGGCGCCCGGAGGCTACACCTTC.

The chain recombines TRBV5-4 with TRBJ2-2, with 11 bases aligning to TRBD2. Germline V CDR1 and CDR2: SGHNT, YYREEE (reference sequence). After removal of 4 bases from V and 4 bases from J, the junction contained 6 bases not matched to a gene. This CDR3 is built from 16 residues. CDR3 coding DNA: TGTGCCAGCAGCACTGGGACTAGCGGAAGCACCGGGGAGCTGTTTTTT. The encoded protein is CASSTGTSGSTGELFF.

This chain connects TRBV19 to TRBJ2-4; TRBD2 might be the D (5 bases). V was clipped by 3 bases and J by 1 base, with 16 bases between them. Germline V gives CDR1 LNHDA, CDR2 SQIVND (reference sequence). This CDR3 has 17 residues. The CDR3 DNA follows: TGTGCCAGTAGTATGGGGAGAGGGCGAGAGGCCAAAAACATTCAGTACTTC. It yields the protein CASSMGRGREAKNIQYF.

The J gene is TRBJ1-1, the V gene TRBV18; the D gene is possibly TRBD1 (6 bases). CDR1 KGHSH and CDR2 LQKENI come from the germline V gene. The germline V and J ends were trimmed by 4 bases and 0 bases, with 15 bases remaining between them. The CDR3 consists of 16 residues. CDR3 protein: CASSLSAGDLNTEAFF. The CDR3 region has the DNA TGTGCCAGCTCACTATCGGCAGGGGATTTGAACACTGAAGCTTTCTTT.

The chain joins TRBV6-5 to TRBJ2-2, with D possibly being TRBD2 (5 bases). This CDR3 is built from 16 residues. Trimming removed 4 bases at V and 7 bases at J, with 19 bases between. Germline lookup yields CDR1 MNHEY and CDR2 SVGAGI. The CDR3, as DNA: TGTGCCAGCAGTTGGTCCTTTTCTAGCTCCGGCGGGGAGCTGTTTTTT. Translation: CASSWSFSSSGGELFF.

CDR3 coding DNA: TGTGCCAGCTCGGTCGGGACAGGCTCTGGAAACACCATATATTTT. This gives the protein CASSVGTGSGNTIYF. V and J are TRBV18 and TRBJ1-3, with 8 bases matching TRBD1. Germline CDR1 KGHSH, CDR2 LQKENI. The V segment lost 6 bases and the J segment 0 bases; nucleotides outside the gene matches: 4. The CDR3 covers 15 residues.

The gene calls are TRBV18 and TRBJ2-5, with D tentatively TRBD1 (6 bases). The CDR3 length is 12 residues. Germline CDR1 is KGHSH and CDR2 is LQKENI. V was trimmed by 3 bases and J by 5 bases, leaving 7 bases between them. CDR3 region: CASSPRGETQYF. The CDR3 bases are TGTGCCAGCTCACCGAGGGGGGAGACCCAGTACTTC.

The chain is built from TRBV5-1 and TRBJ2-3, with 7 bases aligning to TRBD1. Germline lookup yields CDR1 SGHRS and CDR2 YFSETQ. CDR3 length: 18 residues. V was clipped by 0 bases and J by 0 bases; unmatched bases: 10. CDR3 in DNA: TGCGCCAGCAGCTTGGGTGGCAGGGGGTCTACTAGCACAGATACGCAGTATTTT. Its translation is CASSLGGRGSTSTDTQYF. The complete variable domain, with remaining parts taken from reference TRBV5-1 and TRBJ2-3, reads KAGVTQTPRYLIKTRGQQVTLSCSPISGHRSVSWYQQTPGQGLQFLFEYFSETQRNKGNFPGRFSGRQFSNSRSEMNVSTLELGDSALYLCASSLGGRGSTSTDTQYFGPGTRLTVL.

The J gene is TRBJ2-7, the V gene TRBV30, with 7 bases aligning to TRBD2. The germline gives CDR1 GTSNPN, CDR2 SVGIG (reference sequence). V shed 0 bases and J 1 base; nucleotides not matched to a gene: 6. The CDR3 sequence is 15 residues long. The CDR3 coding sequence is TGTGCCTGGAGTGTACTGGGAGGGTCATCCTACGAGCAGTACTTC. Protein sequence: CAWSVLGGSSYEQYF.

The gene calls are TRBV7-3 and TRBJ2-7, with 8 bases matching TRBD2. Germline V gene lookup returns CDR1 SGHTA and CDR2 FQGTGA. The CDR3 covers 16 residues. J was trimmed by 6 bases and V by 1 base; bases with no gene match: 11. The CDR3 sequence: CASSLRRAGVVPEQYF. The CDR3 region has the DNA TGTGCCAGCAGCTTAAGACGAGCGGGAGTAGTACCCGAGCAGTACTTC.

This clone was seen a single time. The DNA for the CDR3 is TGTGCCAGCAGTTCGGTGCGCTCTGGAAACACCATATATTTT. Translating gives CASSSVRSGNTIYF. The genes are TRBV6-1 and TRBJ1-3; no clear D gene. Trimming removed 5 bases at V and 0 bases at J, with 8 bases between. The CDR3 loop spans 14 amino acids. Germline-derived CDR1 and CDR2 are MNHNS and SASEGT.